A single sample is the source of the 15 T cell receptor beta chains below, sequenced in a study of shared clonotypes between healthy human individuals. Only in-frame clones appear in the TCRdb table, and some are missing; sequencing was by immunoSEQ multiplex PCR. The sample has 2,500,000 or so clones, over 85% seen once. The sequenced sample consisted of naive CD4+ T cells sorted from blood. Noted subset: CD45RA+ positively selected. The receptor source for this set is a young man in good health.

Note on this clone: This CDR3 is also generated by other DNA sequences in the sample. This chain links TRBV18 with TRBJ1-1; D uncertain. The CDR3 has 12 amino acids. The V gene's germline CDR1 is KGHSH and CDR2 LQKENI. The V end lost 4 bases, the J end lost 1 base, and 4 bases lay between the germline ends. CDR3 region: CASSQGNTEAFF. CDR3 coding DNA: TGTGCCAGCTCACAGGGGAACACTGAAGCTTTCTTT.

Of note for this clone: Other DNA sequences from this sample encode an identical CDR3 as well. This rearrangement joins TRBV5-1 to TRBJ2-1, with D maybe TRBD1 (6 bases). V gave up 0 bases and J gave up 4 bases, with 11 bases separating them. Germline V gives CDR1 SGHRS, CDR2 YFSETQ. This CDR3 has 15 residues. This CDR3 reads CASSLGGPGYNEQFF. The CDR3 DNA sequence: TGCGCCAGCAGCTTGGGGGGGCCGGGTTACAATGAGCAGTTCTTC.

The V gene is TRBV6-6, the J gene TRBJ1-1; D not certain. Trimming took 11 bases from V and 4 from J, leaving 11 bases between them. The CDR3 is 11 residues long. The germline V gene has CDR1 MNHNY and CDR2 SVGAGI (reference sequence). CDR3 loop: CAVHGLTEAFF. The CDR3 nucleotides are TGTGCCGTCCACGGCCTCACTGAAGCTTTCTTT.

The rearrangement uses TRBV4-1 and TRBJ2-1; no clear D. Per germline, CDR1 MGHRA and CDR2 YSYEKL. Trimming cost V 0 bases and J 10 bases, with 13 bases left between them. The CDR3 totals 14 residues. The CDR3, as DNA: TGCGCCAGCAGCCAAGATTATATCGCGCGGGAGCAGTTCTTC. Translation: CASSQDYIAREQFF.

The chain carries TRBV28 and TRBJ2-5, with D unclear. Per the germline V gene, CDR1 is MDHEN and CDR2 is SYDVKM. This CDR3 spans 13 amino acids. Deletions cut 5 bases from V and 2 bases from J, with 9 bases between. The CDR3 here is CASSMRFQETQYF. The CDR3 nucleotides read TGTGCCAGCAGTATGCGGTTTCAAGAGACCCAGTACTTC.

As for this clone: Other DNA variants within this sample encode the same CDR3. CDR3 in DNA: TGTGCCAGTAGTATGGACCGAAATCAGCCCCAGCATTTT. Encoded protein: CASSMDRNQPQHF. The chain is built from TRBV19 and TRBJ1-5; D gene unclear. Germline-derived CDR1 and CDR2 are LNHDA and SQIVND (reference sequence). The CDR3 loop spans 13 amino acids. V was trimmed by 3 bases and J by 4 bases, leaving 7 bases between them.

CDR3 protein: CASSLDGGLGEQYF. The CDR3 DNA reads TGTGCCAGCAGCTTAGATGGAGGGCTGGGGGAGCAGTACTTC. This sequence joins TRBV11-2 and TRBJ2-7; D might be TRBD2 (6 bases). The V and J ends lost 0 bases and 7 bases respectively, with 13 bases between them. CDR1 SGHAT and CDR2 FQNNGV come from the germline V gene. The CDR3 consists of 14 residues.

To note about this clone: A read error may produce the germline difference seen at one junction end. The chain carries TRBV20-1 and TRBJ2-3; 7 nucleotides agree with TRBD1. This CDR3 spans 10 amino acids. From germline, CDR1 is DFQATT and CDR2 SNEGSKA (reference sequence). CDR3 DNA sequence: TGCAGTGGAGGGACAGAGACGCAGTATTTT. Translation: CSGGTETQYF.

The V and J genes are TRBV7-9 and TRBJ1-3; no definite D call. This CDR3 comprises 15 residues. Germline CDR1 is SEHNR and CDR2 is FQNEAQ (reference sequence). The V end was cut by 5 bases, the J end by 4 bases, with 15 bases between. CDR3 in DNA: TGTGCCAGCAGCGCCAGCCTGGCGGGCGGAAACACCATATATTTT. It codes for CASSASLAGGNTIYF.

This clone showed up just once. The V gene is TRBV10-3, the J gene TRBJ2-7; TRBD2 agrees at 8 bases. Germline CDR1 reads ENHRY; CDR2 reads SYGVKD. Trimming cost V 10 bases and J 5 bases; bases outside gene matches: 13. This CDR3 contains 14 residues. The CDR3 DNA follows: TGTGCCACGCGGGGTAGCGGGGAGAGGAACGAGCAGTACTTC. Translating it yields CATRGSGERNEQYF.

This clone was recorded only once. The chain carries TRBV28 and TRBJ1-2; D is perhaps TRBD1 (6 bases). From germline, CDR1 is MDHEN and CDR2 SYDVKM. The CDR3 consists of 14 residues. Trimming removed 8 bases at V and 7 bases at J, with 20 bases between. The CDR3 nucleotides read TGTGCCAGCGGCCCGATAGACAGGTTATCTGGCTACACCTTC. Its translation is CASGPIDRLSGYTF.

CDR3: CASAFRLSTDTQYF. DNA of the CDR3: TGCGCCAGCGCTTTCCGTCTTTCCACAGATACGCAGTATTTT. This chain links TRBV5-1 with TRBJ2-3; D ambiguous. Germline V lookup: CDR1 SGHRS, CDR2 YFSETQ. The CDR3 consists of 14 residues. V was shortened by 7 bases and J by 2 bases, with 14 bases between the two germline ends.

About this clone itself: One end of the junction varies from germline; a read error may be responsible. CDR3 loop: CASSLELAGANEQFF. The CDR3 DNA reads TGTGCCAGCAGCCTAGAACTAGCGGGAGCTAATGAGCAGTTCTTC. The chain has TRBV11-2 and TRBJ2-1, with TRBD2 matching over 11 bases. Germline assignment: CDR1 SGHAT and CDR2 FQNNGV. The CDR3 has 15 residues.

The chain combines TRBV6-1 with TRBJ2-5, with 7 bases that match TRBD1. The CDR3 consists of 15 residues. With 6 bases clipped from V and 5 bases from J, the junction kept 12 bases outside the gene matches. The germline V gene encodes CDR1 MNHNS and CDR2 SASEGT. In DNA form, the CDR3 reads TGTGCCAGCAGCGTGACAGGGCACGGAGTCGAGACCCAGTACTTC. Its translation: CASSVTGHGVETQYF.

CDR3 protein: CASSLGQGSHNEQFF. CDR3 DNA: TGTGCCAGCAGTTTGGGACAGGGTTCCCACAATGAGCAGTTCTTC. The chain uses TRBV27 and TRBJ2-1; 9 bases fit TRBD1. This CDR3 is built from 15 residues. The germline V gene encodes CDR1 MNHEY and CDR2 SMNVEV (reference sequence). V was pared by 3 bases and J by 5 bases, with 5 bases of the junction left unmatched.